This T cell receptor (beta chain) was sequenced during a study of T-cell reconstitution after alpha-beta-depleted transplantation in children. General study findings and limits: Approximately two months post-transplant, alpha-beta T cells reportedly originated from several hundred expanded graft clones. When one year had passed after transplant, most T-cell counts and diversity came from newly produced T cells. Diversity of TCRbeta at day 60 was high in some patients, arising from surviving recipient T cells and thymic progenitors.

Unique molecular identifiers were used in preparing the TCRbeta library. In TCRdb, the PCR reads were re-called with MiXCR into one record per CDR3 protein. Here the sample spans about 440,000 distinct CDR3 sequences, roughly two fifths being singletons. The CDR3 is 15 amino acids. Germline V gene lookup returns CDR1 MDHEN and CDR2 SYDVKM. The junction had 7 bases not matched to a gene; V was cut back by 6 bases and J by 4 bases. On this clonotype itself: The antigen remains unidentified.

This TCR was recovered from a girl aged 2 to 10 with aplastic anemia, due to receive a stem cell transplant. The source was PBMCs, collected before TCRalphabeta/CD19-depleted stem cell transplant. The J gene is TRBJ1-3, the V gene TRBV28; 9 bases map to TRBD1. CDR3 sequence (DNA): TGTGCCAGCAGAAACAGGGGGCGAGGGGGAAACACCATATATTTT. Encoded protein: CASRNRGRGGNTIYF.